What follows describes a single T cell receptor (beta chain). The CDR3 totals 16 residues. The J segment lost 7 bases and the V segment lost 0 bases, leaving 6 bases of the junction unmatched. Germline values: CDR1 SGHRS, CDR2 YFSETQ. Original processing methods: By means of reference gene primer amplification, nucleated cell counts were estimated. The protocol was immunoSEQ multiplex PCR, while the TCRdb copy is restricted to in-frame clones and leaves out a portion. V, J and clone size were drawn from that table, and D and trimming were deduced from the DNA. The sample holds some 94,000 clones, around nine tenths seen once. This specimen comes from a study of blood T cell repertoires in COVID-19. On the study more broadly: Specimens from acute and convalescent COVID-19 originated in the United States, Italy and Spain. The analysed material was cDNA or gDNA that came from T cells, B-cell-depleted T cells, or PBMCs.

The sequenced material came from peripheral blood. The sequence was collected from a human donor in a cohort sampled during active COVID-19. The genes are TRBV5-1 and TRBJ2-1; 11 nucleotides match TRBD2. This chain's CDR3 is CASSLELASGGNEQFF. The DNA of the CDR3 is TGCGCCAGCAGCTTGGAACTGGCTAGCGGGGGGAATGAGCAGTTCTTC.